This TCR beta chain was retrieved from a study of CD8 T cells in Susac syndrome. This CDR3 spans 17 amino acids. Germline lookup yields CDR1 LNHNV and CDR2 YYDKDF (reference sequence). With V trimmed by 0 bases and J by 0 bases, 5 bases remained unmatched. Sequencing of TCR beta was performed on blood CD8+ and CD4+ T cells. The multiple sclerosis controls comprised treatment-naive patients whose relapsing-remitting disease was stable or active. The authors negatively isolated CD8+ and CD4+ T cells and FACS-enriched TEMRA cells. A quantity of about 0.5 to 1 ug RNA underwent reverse transcription using random hexamers. Coverage of TCR beta CDR3 amplification by immunoSEQ multiplex PCR extended to 54 Vbeta and 13 Jbeta. One entry per CDR3 protein results from TCRdb running MiXCR on the immunoSEQ multiplex PCR reads. The sample comprises about 180,000 distinct CDR3 sequences, around 96% of which are singletons, and 0.15% to 0.2% rests with the top ten.

This TCR came from a human donor with multiple sclerosis. Sequenced: CD8+ T cells from PBMCs. The chain carries TRBV15 and TRBJ2-3, with 8 nucleotides matching TRBD2. This CDR3 reads CATSRDLAGGSTDTQYF. For the CDR3, the DNA is TGTGCCACCAGCAGAGATCTGGCGGGAGGAAGCACAGATACGCAGTATTTT.